The 22 T cell receptor beta chains in this list originate from one sample, sequenced in a study of patients and donors after allogeneic stem cell transplantation (dated by TCRdb to about 2020). Library generation was performed with RT-PCR. Sequencer: NextSeq 550. TCRdb trimmed the raw reads at Q25, called clones with MiXCR and kept productive beta chains. Each CDR3 protein appears once, grouped with its most common genes and DNA. This sample comprises roughly 200,000 distinct CDR3 sequences, 35% to 45% of them detected only once. The ten largest make up 11% of the sample. The sequenced sample consisted of blood, either unsorted or a sorted T cell fraction (not recorded which). The source is a human donor who was either an allogeneic HSCT recipient or a stem cell or donor lymphocyte infusion donor (not recorded which). It is not recorded whose cells these are; they may come from a transplant donor.

The CDR3 nucleotides read TGTGCCAGCAGCGGACGCGGAGGGCGGTCTGAAGCTTTCTTT. Protein: CASSGRGGRSEAFF. The rearrangement links TRBV11-2 to TRBJ1-1, with D uncertain. Looked up from germline, CDR1 is SGHAT and CDR2 is FQNNGV. Between the trimmed V and J ends, which lost 5 bases and 6 bases, there was a span of 16 bases. This CDR3 is built from 14 residues.

This chain uses TRBV19 with TRBJ1-2; maybe TRBD1 (6 bases). This CDR3 region has 11 residues. V lost 10 bases and J lost 3, with 9 bases in between. CDR1 and CDR2 (germline): LNHDA, SQIVND (reference sequence). CDR3 loop: CAIQGDYGYTF. In DNA, the CDR3 is TGTGCCATACAGGGTGACTATGGCTACACCTTC.

The sample holds a few counts of this clonotype. The chain employs TRBV4-1 and TRBJ2-3, with no clear D. This CDR3 is built from 15 residues. From germline, CDR1 is MGHRA and CDR2 YSYEKL. Trimming took off 4 bases at V and 0 bases at J, with 11 bases between the two ends. The CDR3 DNA reads as TGCGCCAGCAGCCCCGGACGGGTTAGCACAGATACGCAGTATTTT. Translated: CASSPGRVSTDTQYF.

This clonotype has a handful of counts. The gene calls are TRBV9 and TRBJ1-4, with 7 bases matching TRBD1. V gave up 0 bases and J gave up 4 bases; unmatched junction bases: 3. The length of the CDR3 is 15 residues. Germline V gives CDR1 SGDLS, CDR2 YYNGEE. CDR3 sequence: CASSVGRQGNEKLFF. CDR3 bases: TGTGCCAGCAGCGTAGGACGACAGGGTAATGAAAAACTGTTTTTT. Variable domain in full (rest from reference TRBV9 and TRBJ1-4): DSGVTQTPKHLITATGQRVTLRCSPRSGDLSVYWYQQSLDQGLQFLIQYYNGEERAKGNILERFSAQQFPDLHSELNLSSLELGDSALYFCASSVGRQGNEKLFFGSGTQLSVL.

The chain carries TRBV20-1 and TRBJ2-7, with 7 bases fitting TRBD1. Germline-derived CDR1 and CDR2 are DFQATT and SNEGSKA (reference sequence). The CDR3 loop spans 13 amino acids. Unmatched junction bases numbered 9, after V lost 7 bases and J lost 3 bases. In DNA form, the CDR3 reads TGCAGTGTTTCGACAGGGAAAGGCTACGAGCAGTACTTC. Amino acids: CSVSTGKGYEQYF.

This clonotype showed up just a few times. The rearrangement links TRBV4-1 to TRBJ1-5; D unclear. The V end lost 1 base, the J end lost 7 bases, and 14 bases lay between the germline ends. The CDR3 length is 15 residues. CDR1 is MGHRA, CDR2 YSYEKL, per germline. The CDR3 is CASSQVSTTWQPQHF. DNA for the CDR3: TGCGCCAGCAGCCAAGTGAGCACCACATGGCAGCCCCAGCATTTT.

The chain joins TRBV29-1 to TRBJ2-4; 8 bases are shared with TRBD2. This CDR3 region has 15 residues. V was clipped by 5 bases and J by 1 base; unmatched bases: 7. The germline gives CDR1 SQVTM, CDR2 ANQGSEA. CDR3 nucleotides: TGCAGCGTTCTCGGGGGGGCCATCGCCAAAAACATTCAGTACTTC. It yields the protein CSVLGGAIAKNIQYF.

The gene calls are TRBV18 and TRBJ2-7; D is unclear. Germline V CDR1 and CDR2: KGHSH, LQKENI. The V end was cut by 3 bases, the J end by 2 bases, with 11 bases between. The CDR3 totals 14 residues. For the CDR3, the DNA is TGTGCCAGCTCACCTCGTGGCAGCGCCTACGAGCAGTACTTC. Protein sequence: CASSPRGSAYEQYF.

The chain has TRBV11-2 and TRBJ1-5; D might be TRBD1 (6 bases). In germline, CDR1 is SGHAT, CDR2 FQNNGV. There are 14 residues in the CDR3. With 4 bases removed from V and 5 bases from J, the gap between germline ends came to 12 bases. DNA of the CDR3: TGTGCCAGCAGCTCGGACAGAGTCGATCAGCCCCAGCATTTT. This encodes CASSSDRVDQPQHF.

In this sample, this clonotype turned up many times. The chain is built from TRBV3-1 and TRBJ2-3; 10 nucleotides align to TRBD2. The CDR3 has 17 amino acids. Germline V gives CDR1 LGHDT, CDR2 YNNKEL (reference sequence). V lost 0 bases and J lost 4; bases outside the gene matches: 7. CDR3 nucleotides: TGTGCCAGCAGCCAAGATCAGAGCGGGGGGGGCGCAGATACGCAGTATTTT. It specifies CASSQDQSGGGADTQYF.

This clonotype was seen a handful of times. This chain connects TRBV27 to TRBJ1-2; TRBD1 agrees at 8 bases. The CDR3 has 13 amino acids. Unmatched junction bases numbered 5, after V lost 3 bases and J lost 8 bases. Per the germline V gene, CDR1 is MNHEY and CDR2 is SMNVEV (reference sequence). The CDR3 spells CASSFGQGRGYTF. CDR3 bases: TGTGCCAGCAGTTTCGGACAGGGAAGAGGCTACACCTTC.

CDR3 sequence reads: CAISESQYGYTF. CDR3 coding DNA: TGTGCCATCAGTGAGTCCCAGTATGGCTACACCTTC. This chain uses TRBV10-3 with TRBJ1-2; D remains unclear. This CDR3 comprises 12 residues. V dropped 0 bases and J dropped 5 bases, with 4 bases sitting between them. From germline, CDR1 is ENHRY and CDR2 SYGVKD.

This clonotype was found a few times. This chain connects TRBV7-2 to TRBJ1-5; the D is unclear. V was cut by 3 bases and J by 7 bases, with 13 bases left in between. Looked up from germline, CDR1 is SGHTA and CDR2 is FQGNSA. This CDR3 region has 14 residues. The CDR3 is CASSFKAEGQPQHF. The CDR3 DNA follows: TGTGCCAGCAGCTTCAAGGCAGAAGGGCAGCCCCAGCATTTT. The full variable domain, in which reference TRBV7-2 and TRBJ1-5 provide the parts outside the CDR3, is GAGVSQSPSNKVTEKGKDVELRCDPISGHTALYWYRQSLGQGLEFLIYFQGNSAPDKSGLPSDRFSAERTGGSVSTLTIQRTQQEDSAVYLCASSFKAEGQPQHFGDGTRLSIL.

This clonotype was seen more than once but under ten times. The chain links TRBV6-6 to TRBJ1-2; D not resolved. The CDR3 runs to 14 residues. Germline assignment: CDR1 MNHNY and CDR2 SVGAGI (reference sequence). V was clipped by 6 bases and J by 3 bases, with 14 bases between them. The CDR3 region is CASSLSRRDYGYTF. The CDR3 DNA reads TGTGCCAGCAGCCTCTCCCGGAGGGACTATGGCTACACCTTC.

This clonotype came up many times. This chain connects TRBV12-3 or TRBV12-4 to TRBJ1-1; no firm D call. Trimming left V 5 bases short and J 3 bases short, with 10 bases between. The CDR3 covers 13 residues. The CDR3 DNA reads as TGTGCCAGCAGTCTCCGACGAGACACTGAAGCTTTCTTT. Encoded protein: CASSLRRDTEAFF.

J is TRBJ1-5 and V is TRBV24-1; 7 bases align to TRBD1. With 6 bases clipped from V and 4 bases from J, the junction kept 5 bases outside the gene matches. CDR3 length: 14 residues. Germline V gene lookup returns CDR1 KGHDR and CDR2 SFDVKD. As DNA, the CDR3 is TGTGCCACCAGTCGACAGGGCTCAAATCAGCCCCAGCATTTT. This translates into CATSRQGSNQPQHF.

The gene calls are TRBV27 and TRBJ2-7, with D unclear. Trimming removed 5 bases at V and 0 bases at J, with 14 bases between. CDR1 and CDR2 (germline): MNHEY, SMNVEV (reference sequence). This CDR3 comprises 15 residues. The CDR3: CASSNHEASSYEQYF. In DNA, the CDR3 is TGTGCCAGCAGTAACCACGAGGCTAGCTCCTACGAGCAGTACTTC.

The chain has TRBV4-1 and TRBJ2-1, with 10 nucleotides matching TRBD2. Germline V lookup: CDR1 MGHRA, CDR2 YSYEKL. V lost 0 bases, J lost 3 bases, and 5 bases stayed unmatched. This CDR3 has 17 residues. CDR3 nucleotides: TGCGCCAGCAGCCAAGACGTGGCTAGCGGGGGCTACAATGAGCAGTTCTTC. Translated, it gives CASSQDVASGGYNEQFF.

V gene TRBV20-1 combines with J gene TRBJ2-1, with 8 bases matching TRBD1. Germline V gene lookup returns CDR1 DFQATT and CDR2 SNEGSKA (reference sequence). This CDR3 region has 13 residues. V trimming: 2 bases; J trimming: 6 bases; junction bases outside the gene matches: 3. CDR3 loop: CSARTTGGNEQFF. DNA of the CDR3: TGCAGTGCTAGAACCACAGGGGGCAATGAGCAGTTCTTC.

This clonotype was observed a few times. The J gene is TRBJ1-2, the V gene TRBV4-3; D unclear. CDR3 size: 15 residues. Trimming removed 4 bases at V and 5 bases at J, with 17 bases between. Per the germline V gene, CDR1 is LGHNA and CDR2 is YSLEER. The CDR3 bases are TGCGCCAGCAGCCTTTGGGCTGAAACACTTTATGGCTACACCTTC. Its translation: CASSLWAETLYGYTF.

The chain couples TRBV12-3 or TRBV12-4 to TRBJ1-4, with TRBD1 identical over 7 bases. V was clipped by 6 bases and J by 8 bases; unmatched bases: 3. CDR3 length equals 12 residues. In DNA, the CDR3 is TGTGCCAGCAGCCAGGGGGGCGAAAAACTGTTTTTT. Its protein is CASSQGGEKLFF.

CDR3 loop: CASSLPTGGNTEAFF. The CDR3 DNA is TGTGCCAGCTCACTACCGACAGGAGGTAACACTGAAGCTTTCTTT. The chain recombines TRBV18 with TRBJ1-1, with D possibly being TRBD1 (6 bases). The CDR3 is made up of 15 amino acids. The V gene's germline CDR1 is KGHSH and CDR2 LQKENI. V lost 4 bases and J 2 bases, leaving 14 bases between the germline ends. Based on the CDR3 plus reference TRBV18 and TRBJ1-1, the full variable domain is NAGVMQNPRHLVRRRGQEARLRCSPMKGHSHVYWYRQLPEEGLKFMVYLQKENIIDESGMPKERFSAEFPKEGPSILRIQQVVRGDSAAYFCASSLPTGGNTEAFFGQGTRLTVV.